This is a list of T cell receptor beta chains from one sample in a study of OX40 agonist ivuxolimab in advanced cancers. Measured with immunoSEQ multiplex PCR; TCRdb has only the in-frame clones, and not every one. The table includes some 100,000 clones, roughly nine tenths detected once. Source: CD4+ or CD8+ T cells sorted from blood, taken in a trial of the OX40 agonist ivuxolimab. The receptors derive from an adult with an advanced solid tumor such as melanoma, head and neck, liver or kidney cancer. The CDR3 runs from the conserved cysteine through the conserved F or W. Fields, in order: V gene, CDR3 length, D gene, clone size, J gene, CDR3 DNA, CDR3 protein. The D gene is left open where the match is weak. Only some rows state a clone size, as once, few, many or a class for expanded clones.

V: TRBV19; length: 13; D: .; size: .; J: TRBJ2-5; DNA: TGTGCCAGTAGTATAGCGGGAGTCGAGACCCAGTACTTC; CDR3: CASSIAGVETQYF
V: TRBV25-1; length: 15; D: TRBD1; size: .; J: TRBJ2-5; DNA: TGTGCCATCTCCCAAAAGGACAGGGGGCTTGAGACCCAGTACTTC; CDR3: CAISQKDRGLETQYF
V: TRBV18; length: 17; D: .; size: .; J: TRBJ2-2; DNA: TGTGCCAGCTCACCACGGCCATCCTTGGGAAACGCCGGGGAGCTGTTTTTT; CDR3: CASSPRPSLGNAGELFF
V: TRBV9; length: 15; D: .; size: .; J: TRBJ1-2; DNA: TGTGCCAGCAGCGTAGAGCCGGGAGGAACCTATGGCTACACCTTT; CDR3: CASSVEPGGTYGYTF
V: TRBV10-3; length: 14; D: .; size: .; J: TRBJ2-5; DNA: TGTGCCATCAGTGATTTGGCCATCCAAGAGACCCAGTACTTC; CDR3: CAISDLAIQETQYF
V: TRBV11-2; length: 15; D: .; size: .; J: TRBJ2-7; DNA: TGTGCCAGCAGCCCCCGGCCCTCGCGGGGTTACGAGCAGTACTTC; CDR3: CASSPRPSRGYEQYF
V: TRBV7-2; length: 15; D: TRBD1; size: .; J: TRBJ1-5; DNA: TGTGCCAGCAGCTTGGGAGACAGGGCCAATCAGCCCCAGCATTTT; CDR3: CASSLGDRANQPQHF
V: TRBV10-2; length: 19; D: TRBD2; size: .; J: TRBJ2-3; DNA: TGCGCCAGCAGTGAGTCGAAAAGCGGCGGCGGGGGGGGATCAGATACGCAGTATTTT; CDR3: CASSESKSGGGGGSDTQYF
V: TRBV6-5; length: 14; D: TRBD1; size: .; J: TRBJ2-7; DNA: TGTGCCAGCAGTTACGGGACAGGAGCCTACGAGCAGTACTTC; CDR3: CASSYGTGAYEQYF
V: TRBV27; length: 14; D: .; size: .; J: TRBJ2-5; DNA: TGTGCCAGCAGTTTATCCTGGGGGAGAGAGACCCAGTACTTC; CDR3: CASSLSWGRETQYF
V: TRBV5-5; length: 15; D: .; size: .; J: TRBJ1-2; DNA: TGTGCCAGCAGCCGGAAGGGGGGACCTCCTTATGGCTACACCTTC; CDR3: CASSRKGGPPYGYTF
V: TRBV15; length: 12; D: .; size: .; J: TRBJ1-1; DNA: TGTGCCACCAGCAGGGAAACAGGGGAAGCTTTCTTT; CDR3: CATSRETGEAFF
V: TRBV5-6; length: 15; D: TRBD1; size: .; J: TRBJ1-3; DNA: TGTGCCAGCAGCTTTGGGACAGGGGATGGAAACACCATATATTTT; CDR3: CASSFGTGDGNTIYF
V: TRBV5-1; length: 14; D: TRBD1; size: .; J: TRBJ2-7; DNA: TGCGCCAGCAGCGTGGACAGGGAGGTCTACGAGCAGTACTTC; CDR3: CASSVDREVYEQYF
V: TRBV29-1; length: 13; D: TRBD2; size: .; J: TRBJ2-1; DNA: TGCAGCGCTACCGGGACTAGCGCGGGTGAGCAGTTCTTC; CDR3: CSATGTSAGEQFF
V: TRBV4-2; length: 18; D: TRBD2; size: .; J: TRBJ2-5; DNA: TGTGCCAGCAGCCCCGACGGACTAGCGGGGACGATCCAAGAGACCCAGTACTTC; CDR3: CASSPDGLAGTIQETQYF
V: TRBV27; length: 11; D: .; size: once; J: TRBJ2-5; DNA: TGTGCCAGCAGTTTCGGGGGTGCCCAGTACTTC; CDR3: CASSFGGAQYF
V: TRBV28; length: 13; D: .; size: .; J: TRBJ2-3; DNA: TGTGCCAGCAGTTTTACAGGCACAGATACGCAGTATTTT; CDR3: CASSFTGTDTQYF
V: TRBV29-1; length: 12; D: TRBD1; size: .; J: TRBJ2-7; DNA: TGCAGCGTCGCCACAGGGGGCTACGAGCAGTACTTC; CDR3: CSVATGGYEQYF
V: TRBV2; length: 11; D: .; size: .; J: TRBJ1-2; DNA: TGTGCCAGCTGGGGGACCGCTGGCTACACCTTC; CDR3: CASWGTAGYTF
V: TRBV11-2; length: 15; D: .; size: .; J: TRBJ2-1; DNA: TGTGCCAGCAGCTTAGGGGGTCACACGTACAATGAGCAGTTCTTC; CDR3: CASSLGGHTYNEQFF
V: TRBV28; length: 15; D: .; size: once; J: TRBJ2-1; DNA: TGTGCCAGCAGTTTTAATCGGGCCACTGACAATGAGCAGTTCTTC; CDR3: CASSFNRATDNEQFF
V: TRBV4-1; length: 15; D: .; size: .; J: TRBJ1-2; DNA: TGCGCCAGCAGCCAAGTTCTTATTTCTAACTATGGCTACACCTTC; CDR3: CASSQVLISNYGYTF
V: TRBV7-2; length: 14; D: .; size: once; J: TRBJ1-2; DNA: TGTGCCAGCAGCTTAATGGGGAGGGGGGATGGCTACACCTTC; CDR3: CASSLMGRGDGYTF
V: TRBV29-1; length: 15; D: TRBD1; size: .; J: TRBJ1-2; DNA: TGCAGCGTTGAAGTCCGAGGACAGGGGATGGACGGCTACACCTTC; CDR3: CSVEVRGQGMDGYTF
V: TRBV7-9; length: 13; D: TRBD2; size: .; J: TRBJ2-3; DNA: TGTGCCAGCAGCGACTCCTCGGGGGGTACGCAGTATTTT; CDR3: CASSDSSGGTQYF
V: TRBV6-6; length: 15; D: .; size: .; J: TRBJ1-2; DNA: TGTGCCAGCAGTCCGGACCGGGATTCTAACTATGGCTACACCTTC; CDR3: CASSPDRDSNYGYTF
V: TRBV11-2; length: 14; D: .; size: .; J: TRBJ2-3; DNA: TGTGCCAGCAGCTTAGTAACCGGCACAGATACGCAGTATTTT; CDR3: CASSLVTGTDTQYF
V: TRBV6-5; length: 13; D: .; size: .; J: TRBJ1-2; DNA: TGTGCCAGCAGTTACGGGGCGGAAGCTGGCTACACCTTC; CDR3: CASSYGAEAGYTF